The 26 T cell receptor beta chains reported below all come from one sample, sequenced in a study of OX40 agonist ivuxolimab in advanced cancers. The method was immunoSEQ multiplex PCR; TCRdb's version includes in-frame clones alone and lacks a portion of them. The data contain 50,000 to 65,000 clones, 85% to 90% of them singletons. The sample in question was CD4+ or CD8+ T cells sorted from blood, obtained in a trial of the OX40 agonist ivuxolimab. Every receptor here comes from an adult with an advanced solid tumor such as melanoma, head and neck, liver or kidney cancer.

This clone came up once. The chain has TRBV9 and TRBJ2-3; the match to TRBD2 covers 10 bases. V trimming: 3 bases; J trimming: 2 bases; junction bases outside the gene matches: 6. CDR1 is SGDLS and CDR2 is YYNGEE in the germline V gene. The CDR3 is 16 amino acids. CDR3 loop: CASSGTGTSVTDTQYF. CDR3 DNA: TGTGCCAGCAGCGGGACCGGGACTAGCGTCACAGATACGCAGTATTTT.

The chain is built from TRBV30 and TRBJ2-5; D gene ambiguous. The CDR3 is made up of 11 amino acids. Trimming shortened V by 4 bases and J by 5 bases, and 8 bases separated the two germline ends. Germline V gene sequence: CDR1 GTSNPN, CDR2 SVGIG (reference sequence). The CDR3 nucleotides are TGTGCCTGGACCTTTAGGGAGACCCAGTACTTC. This encodes CAWTFRETQYF. The full variable domain, rest sourced from reference TRBV30 and TRBJ2-5, is SQTIHQWPATLVQPVGSPLSLECTVEGTSNPNLYWYRQAAGRGLQLLFYSVGIGQISSEVPQNLSASRPQDRQFILSSKKLLLSDSGFYLCAWTFRETQYFGPGTRLLVL.

The chain has TRBV27 and TRBJ2-1, with unresolved D. The CDR3 runs 15 residues. The germline CDR1 and CDR2 sequences are MNHEY and SMNVEV (reference sequence). The V and J ends lost 5 bases and 7 bases respectively, with 18 bases between them. The DNA of the CDR3 is TGTGCCAGCAGTCAACCGCCGGTAGCTCGGAATGAGCAGTTCTTC. It codes for CASSQPPVARNEQFF.

The chain couples TRBV5-4 to TRBJ2-5; D may be TRBD1 or TRBD2 (5 bases each). The CDR3 length is 14 residues. V gave up 2 bases and J gave up 6 bases, with 14 bases separating them. The germline V gene encodes CDR1 SGHNT and CDR2 YYREEE (reference sequence). CDR3 coding DNA: TGTGCCAGCAGCTTTAGGGCAGAGGGGCAGACCCAGTACTTC. Protein product: CASSFRAEGQTQYF.

V is TRBV14 and J is TRBJ2-2, with 7 bases matching TRBD1. V was clipped by 1 base and J by 3 bases; unmatched bases: 14. Per germline, CDR1 SGHDN and CDR2 FVKESK. This CDR3 is 19 amino acids long. In DNA, the CDR3 is TGTGCCAGCAGCCAAGTGGGATTTCCGGGACAGAGAGACACCGGGGAGCTGTTTTTT. The encoded protein is CASSQVGFPGQRDTGELFF. Variable domain in full (rest from reference TRBV14 and TRBJ2-2): EAGVTQFPSHSVIEKGQTVTLRCDPISGHDNLYWYRRVMGKEIKFLLHFVKESKQDESGMPNNRFLAERTGGTYSTLKVQPAELEDSGVYFCASSQVGFPGQRDTGELFFGEGSRLTVL.

The gene calls are TRBV6-5 and TRBJ1-5; TRBD1 matches at 10 bases. Trimming removed 6 bases from V and 2 bases from J; junction bases left unmatched: 7. This CDR3 contains 16 residues. Germline V gene lookup returns CDR1 MNHEY and CDR2 SVGAGI. The DNA for the CDR3 is TGTGCCAGCAGCTACCAAGGGACAGGGGGCAATCAGCCCCAGCATTTT. This codes for CASSYQGTGGNQPQHF.

This clone was recorded a few times. The chain is built from TRBV9 and TRBJ2-1, with D uncertain. The germline gives CDR1 SGDLS, CDR2 YYNGEE. This CDR3 is 13 amino acids long. V was pared by 4 bases and J by 10 bases, with 15 bases between. The CDR3: CASSPDPGGEQFF. The CDR3 nucleotides read TGTGCCAGCAGCCCGGACCCGGGTGGGGAGCAGTTCTTC.

The chain links TRBV7-8 to TRBJ2-5, with 7 bases that match TRBD1. Germline CDR1 SGHVS, CDR2 FQNEAQ. V gave up 4 bases and J gave up 2 bases; unmatched junction bases: 1. CDR3 length: 13 residues. The CDR3: CASSWGQQETQYF. The CDR3 coding sequence is TGTGCCAGCAGCTGGGGACAGCAAGAGACCCAGTACTTC.

The chain uses TRBV30 and TRBJ1-2; D is possibly TRBD1 (5 bases). Germline V CDR1 and CDR2: GTSNPN, SVGIG (reference sequence). V was cut by 2 bases and J by 4 bases, with 17 bases left in between. The length of the CDR3 is 15 residues. CDR3 in amino acids: CAWSLGGNGAYGYTF. The CDR3 DNA is TGTGCCTGGAGTCTGGGAGGGAATGGGGCCTATGGCTACACCTTC.

The chain combines TRBV19 with TRBJ2-5, with no clear D. The V gene lost 3 bases and the J gene lost 4 bases, with 9 bases spanning the gap. The CDR3 has 13 residues. CDR1 is LNHDA and CDR2 is SQIVND in the germline V gene (reference sequence). CDR3 coding DNA: TGTGCCAGTAGTATCGACTGGGGAGAGACCCAGTACTTC. This codes for CASSIDWGETQYF.

The rearrangement uses TRBV9 and TRBJ2-1; 10 bases fit TRBD2. V gave up 0 bases and J gave up 3 bases; unmatched junction bases: 0. Germline loops: CDR1 SGDLS, CDR2 YYNGEE. The CDR3 length is 15 residues. This CDR3 reads CASSVVAGGYNEQFF. CDR3 nucleotides: TGTGCCAGCAGCGTAGTAGCGGGAGGCTACAATGAGCAGTTCTTC.

The gene calls are TRBV5-5 and TRBJ1-1; D unclear. CDR3 length: 14 amino acids. Deletions cut 0 bases from V and 1 base from J, with 7 bases between. Germline CDR1 is SGHKS and CDR2 is YYEKEE (reference sequence). CDR3 DNA: TGTGCCAGCAGCTTGGCCACGGCGAACACTGAAGCTTTCTTT. This gives the protein CASSLATANTEAFF.

V and J are TRBV9 and TRBJ2-5, with 8 nucleotides matching TRBD1. The CDR3 spans 14 residues. CDR1 and CDR2 (germline): SGDLS, YYNGEE. V dropped 4 bases and J dropped 7; count of bases not matched to a gene: 9. The CDR3 DNA reads TGTGCCAGCAGCCCCCCCACGGGGACAGGGACCCAGTACTTC. This gives the protein CASSPPTGTGTQYF.

This rearrangement joins TRBV7-2 to TRBJ1-6; D is undetermined. Trimming left V 8 bases short and J 0 bases short, with 5 bases between. The CDR3 length is 13 residues. Germline loops: CDR1 SGHTA, CDR2 FQGNSA. This CDR3 reads CASRNSYNSPLHF. The CDR3 DNA is TGTGCCAGCCGAAACTCCTATAATTCACCCCTCCACTTT.

The sample holds one count of this clone. This chain connects TRBV6-1 to TRBJ1-1, with 12 positions matching TRBD1. V was pared by 10 bases and J by 3 bases, with 9 bases of the junction left unmatched. This CDR3 contains 15 residues. CDR1 is MNHNS and CDR2 is SASEGT in the germline V gene. This CDR3 reads CAITGTGGSDTEAFF. The CDR3 region has the DNA TGTGCCATTACCGGGACAGGGGGCTCTGACACTGAAGCTTTCTTT.

The rearrangement uses TRBV7-2 and TRBJ2-7; the match to TRBD2 covers 8 bases. CDR3 length: 14 amino acids. Germline V gene sequence: CDR1 SGHTA, CDR2 FQGNSA. Trimming cost V 5 bases and J 7 bases; bases outside gene matches: 10. In DNA, the CDR3 is TGTGCCAGCAGCCCATTGGGGGCGGGGGGAGAGCAGTACTTC. It encodes CASSPLGAGGEQYF.

The V and J genes are TRBV19 and TRBJ2-1, with D perhaps TRBD1 (5 bases). V was shortened by 5 bases and J by 4 bases, with 9 bases between the two germline ends. The CDR3 length is 13 residues. The germline V gene encodes CDR1 LNHDA and CDR2 SQIVND (reference sequence). CDR3 protein: CASSQTAYNEQFF. The CDR3 nucleotides are TGTGCCAGTAGTCAGACAGCTTACAATGAGCAGTTCTTC.

The chain is built from TRBV5-1 and TRBJ2-3; D is ambiguous. Germline-derived CDR1 and CDR2 are SGHRS and YFSETQ. Trimming stripped 1 base from V and 6 bases from J, with 6 bases between. The length of the CDR3 is 12 residues. In DNA, the CDR3 is TGCGCCAGCAGCTTGACCCTTGATACGCAGTATTTT. It translates to CASSLTLDTQYF. Supplemented by reference TRBV5-1 and TRBJ2-3, the full variable domain reads KAGVTQTPRYLIKTRGQQVTLSCSPISGHRSVSWYQQTPGQGLQFLFEYFSETQRNKGNFPGRFSGRQFSNSRSEMNVSTLELGDSALYLCASSLTLDTQYFGPGTRLTVL.

V is TRBV7-9 and J is TRBJ2-2; D perhaps matches TRBD2 (5 bases). V shed 3 bases and J shed 2 bases, with 16 bases lying between them. The germline V gene has CDR1 SEHNR and CDR2 FQNEAQ (reference sequence). CDR3 length: 17 amino acids. DNA of the CDR3: TGTGCCAGCAGCTTTTCCCCTCCGGGGATAAACACCGGGGAGCTGTTTTTT. Protein product: CASSFSPPGINTGELFF.

This chain uses TRBV6-5 with TRBJ1-1, with no clear D. Germline assignment: CDR1 MNHEY and CDR2 SVGAGI. CDR3 length equals 16 residues. Deletions cut 3 bases from V and 1 base from J, with 15 bases between. The CDR3 DNA reads as TGTGCCAGCAGTTATTTGGGGAGACCCGAGAACACTGAAGCTTTCTTT. It yields the protein CASSYLGRPENTEAFF.

This clone is classed as medium-sized. J is TRBJ1-5 and V is TRBV2; D not resolved. CDR3 length equals 16 residues. From germline, CDR1 is SNHLY and CDR2 FYNNEI. V dropped 7 bases and J dropped 0 bases, with 16 bases sitting between them. The CDR3 here is CASTFGIRNSNQPQHF. Written as DNA, the CDR3 is TGTGCCAGCACATTCGGGATCCGGAATAGCAATCAGCCCCAGCATTTT.

The table lists this clone with a few counts. The chain carries TRBV5-4 and TRBJ2-1, with TRBD2 matching 8 bases. The CDR3 totals 17 residues. With 6 bases clipped from V and 1 base from J, the junction kept 12 bases outside the gene matches. From germline, CDR1 is SGHNT and CDR2 YYREEE (reference sequence). CDR3 bases: TGTGCCAGCACCCCCGCTCGGGGGGGGAGATCCTACAATGAGCAGTTCTTC. This codes for CASTPARGGRSYNEQFF.

This clone was seen once. The rearrangement links TRBV7-2 to TRBJ1-1; D unclear. From germline, CDR1 is SGHTA and CDR2 FQGNSA. The CDR3 is made up of 12 amino acids. The V gene lost 8 bases and the J gene lost 1 base, with 8 bases spanning the gap. The CDR3 loop reads CASGRANTEAFF. The CDR3 region has the DNA TGTGCCAGCGGGAGGGCGAACACTGAAGCTTTCTTT.

The V call is TRBV15, the J call TRBJ2-5, with D hard to call. Between the trimmed V and J ends, which lost 2 bases and 2 bases, there was a span of 15 bases. This CDR3 comprises 16 residues. CDR1 is LNHNV and CDR2 is YYDKDF in the germline V gene (reference sequence). The CDR3, as DNA: TGTGCCACCAGCAGATTGGTTATCAGCACTCAAGAGACCCAGTACTTC. It encodes CATSRLVISTQETQYF.

This sequence joins TRBV6-5 and TRBJ1-6; 7 nucleotides align to TRBD1. This CDR3 contains 15 residues. V lost 6 bases, J lost 1 base, and 3 bases stayed unmatched. The germline CDR1 and CDR2 sequences are MNHEY and SVGAGI. CDR3 protein: CASSPQGSYNSPLHF. The DNA of the CDR3 is TGTGCCAGCAGCCCACAGGGGTCCTATAATTCACCCCTCCACTTT.

The chain links TRBV25-1 to TRBJ1-5, with a weak D call TRBD1 (6 bases). In germline, CDR1 is MGHDK, CDR2 SYGVNS. The CDR3 totals 14 residues. Trimming removed 3 bases from V and 1 base from J, with 7 bases in between. The CDR3 protein is CASSEDSSNQPQHF. The CDR3 DNA reads as TGTGCCAGCAGTGAGGACAGCAGCAATCAGCCCCAGCATTTT.